This T cell receptor (beta chain) was sequenced in a study of T cell repertoires in cytomegalovirus infection. Study-wide points: Carriers of CMV and the relevant HLA type were discriminated by public TCR beta frequency.

TCRdb independently ran MiXCR on the reads; one entry per CDR3 protein. The sample shows over 300,000 distinct CDR3 sequences, 17% of them seen only once. Remarks on this clonotype: Antigen specificity is unknown.

The sequenced sample consisted of PBMCs. This receptor was identified in a human donor in good health (CMV status not recorded). Some clones in this sample may be carry-over from other donors' samples.

CDR3 region: CSARDSPGPYEQYF. For the CDR3, the DNA is TGCAGTGCTAGAGATTCCCCAGGCCCCTACGAGCAGTACTTC. The chain recombines TRBV20-1 with TRBJ2-7, with D unresolved. Deletions cut 0 bases from V and 2 bases from J, with 11 bases between. CDR1 DFQATT and CDR2 SNEGSKA come from the germline V gene (reference sequence). The CDR3 runs to 14 residues.